This is a list of T cell receptor beta chains from one sample in a study of T cells after yellow fever vaccination. TCRdb analysed the 5' RACE reads with MiXCR anew, one entry per CDR3 protein. The data show 250,000 or so distinct CDR3 sequences, about 3.5% seen once. This sample comprised PBMCs, obtained 15 days after the yellow fever booster vaccination. These receptors came from a young man who received the YFV17D yellow fever vaccine. Each CDR3 is given with its conserved first and last residue. A D gene is named only where the DNA matches it firmly. Sizes are listed as once, few, many, or a class for an expanded clone.

D gene: NA; J gene: TRBJ2-2; V gene: TRBV5-1; clone size: many; CDR3 DNA: TGCGCCAGCAGCTTGCGTTCGGGAGACCGGGAGCTGTTTTTT; CDR3 protein: CASSLRSGDRELFF
D gene: NA; J gene: TRBJ2-1; V gene: TRBV9; clone size: many; CDR3 DNA: TGTGCCAGCAGTAGGCAGAGCTCCTACAATGAGCAGTTCTTC; CDR3 protein: CASSRQSSYNEQFF
D gene: NA; J gene: TRBJ1-5; V gene: TRBV12-3/TRBV12-4; clone size: many; CDR3 DNA: TGTGCCAGCAGTTTAGCGCAGGGGTTCGGTGTATTTCATCAGCCCCAGCATTTT; CDR3 protein: CASSLAQGFGVFHQPQHF
D gene: NA; J gene: TRBJ2-3; V gene: TRBV7-2; clone size: few; CDR3 DNA: TGTGCCAGCAGCTCACCGACAGCTTCCCTCACAGATACGCAGTATTTT; CDR3 protein: CASSSPTASLTDTQYF
D gene: NA; J gene: TRBJ1-3; V gene: TRBV5-1; clone size: many; CDR3 DNA: TGCGCCAGCAGCTTGGTAGGGCCTGGAAACACCATATATTTT; CDR3 protein: CASSLVGPGNTIYF
D gene: TRBD2; J gene: TRBJ2-1; V gene: TRBV14; clone size: few; CDR3 DNA: TGTGCCAGCAGCCCGACCTGGGGGCGGGGGGACTCCTACAATGAGCAGTTCTTC; CDR3 protein: CASSPTWGRGDSYNEQFF
D gene: NA; J gene: TRBJ1-3; V gene: TRBV7-2; clone size: many; CDR3 DNA: TGTGCCAGCAGCACCGGGACTAAATTTTTTGAAGATGGAAACACCATATATTTT; CDR3 protein: CASSTGTKFFEDGNTIYF
D gene: TRBD2; J gene: TRBJ2-2; V gene: TRBV4-3; clone size: many; CDR3 DNA: TGCGCCAGCAGCCAAGATTATCGCGGGGGGGCCAACACCGGGGAGCTGTTTTTT; CDR3 protein: CASSQDYRGGANTGELFF
D gene: NA; J gene: TRBJ1-6; V gene: TRBV19; clone size: few; CDR3 DNA: TGTGCCACCCGGATTAGGCAGAATAATTCACCCCTCCACTTT; CDR3 protein: CATRIRQNNSPLHF
D gene: TRBD1; J gene: TRBJ2-3; V gene: TRBV12-3/TRBV12-4; clone size: many; CDR3 DNA: TGTGCCAGCAGTCAGGGGGCCGCGTTAAGCACAGATACGCAGTATTTT; CDR3 protein: CASSQGAALSTDTQYF
D gene: NA; J gene: TRBJ2-3; V gene: TRBV5-4; clone size: many; CDR3 DNA: TGTGCCAGCCGAGTTTTAACCAGCACAGATACGCAGTATTTT; CDR3 protein: CASRVLTSTDTQYF
D gene: NA; J gene: TRBJ2-2; V gene: TRBV20-1; clone size: many; CDR3 DNA: TGCAGTGCTTTGAGGGCCCTCACCGGGGAGCTGTTTTTT; CDR3 protein: CSALRALTGELFF